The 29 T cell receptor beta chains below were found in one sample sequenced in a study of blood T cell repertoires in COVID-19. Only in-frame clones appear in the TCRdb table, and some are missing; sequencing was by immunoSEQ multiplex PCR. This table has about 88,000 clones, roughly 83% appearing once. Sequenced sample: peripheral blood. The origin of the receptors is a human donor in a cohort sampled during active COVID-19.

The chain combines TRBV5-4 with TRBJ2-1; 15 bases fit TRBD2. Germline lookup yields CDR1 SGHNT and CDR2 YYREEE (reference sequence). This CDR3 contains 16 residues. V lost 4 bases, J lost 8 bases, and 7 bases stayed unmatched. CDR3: CASSTRTSGGAYEQFF. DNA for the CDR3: TGTGCCAGCAGCACACGGACTAGCGGGGGGGCCTATGAGCAGTTCTTC.

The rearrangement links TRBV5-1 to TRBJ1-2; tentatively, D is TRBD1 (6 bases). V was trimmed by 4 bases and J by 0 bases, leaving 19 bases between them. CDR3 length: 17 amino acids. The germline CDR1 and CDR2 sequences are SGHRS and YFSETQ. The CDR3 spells CASSGDRQSLTNYGYTF. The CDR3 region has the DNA TGCGCCAGCAGCGGAGACAGGCAGTCCCTTACTAACTATGGCTACACCTTC.

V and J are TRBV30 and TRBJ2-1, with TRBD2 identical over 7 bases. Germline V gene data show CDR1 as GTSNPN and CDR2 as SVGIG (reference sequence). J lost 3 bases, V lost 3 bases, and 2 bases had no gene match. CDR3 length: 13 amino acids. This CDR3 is CAWSGGIYNEQFF. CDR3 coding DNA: TGTGCCTGGAGCGGGGGGATCTACAATGAGCAGTTCTTC.

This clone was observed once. CDR3 DNA sequence: TGTGCCAGCAGCTTCTTTCAGGGGGCCGGGCAGCCCCAGCATTTT. It is translated as CASSFFQGAGQPQHF. This rearrangement joins TRBV5-6 to TRBJ1-5; the match to TRBD1 covers 8 bases. This CDR3 is built from 15 residues. In germline, CDR1 is SGHDT, CDR2 YYEEEE. The V gene end was trimmed by 2 bases and the J gene end by 7 bases; junction bases not matched to a gene: 8.

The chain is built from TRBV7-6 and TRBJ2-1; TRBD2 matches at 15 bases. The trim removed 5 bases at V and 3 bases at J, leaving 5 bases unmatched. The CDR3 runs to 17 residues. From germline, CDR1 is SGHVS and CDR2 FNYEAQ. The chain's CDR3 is CASSPRTSGRVYNEQFF. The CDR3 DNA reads TGTGCCAGCAGCCCTCGGACTAGCGGGAGGGTCTACAATGAGCAGTTCTTC.

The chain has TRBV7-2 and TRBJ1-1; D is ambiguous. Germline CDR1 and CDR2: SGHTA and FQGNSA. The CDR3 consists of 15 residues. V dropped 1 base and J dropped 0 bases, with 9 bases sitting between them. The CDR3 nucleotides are TGTGCCAGCAGCTTAGAAGGAGATATGAACACTGAAGCTTTCTTT. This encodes CASSLEGDMNTEAFF.

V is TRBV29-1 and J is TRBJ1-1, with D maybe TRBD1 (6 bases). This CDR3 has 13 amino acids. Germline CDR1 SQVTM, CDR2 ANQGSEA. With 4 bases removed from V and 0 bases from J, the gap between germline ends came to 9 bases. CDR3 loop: CSVGGQMNTEAFF. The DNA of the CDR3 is TGCAGCGTTGGGGGACAAATGAACACTGAAGCTTTCTTT.

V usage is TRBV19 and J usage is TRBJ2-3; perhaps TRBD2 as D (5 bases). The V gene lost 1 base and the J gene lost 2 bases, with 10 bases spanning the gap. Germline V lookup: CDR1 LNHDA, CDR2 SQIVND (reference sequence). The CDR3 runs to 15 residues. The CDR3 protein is CASSIVRTYTDTQYF. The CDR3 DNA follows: TGTGCCAGTAGTATAGTTAGGACTTACACAGATACGCAGTATTTT.

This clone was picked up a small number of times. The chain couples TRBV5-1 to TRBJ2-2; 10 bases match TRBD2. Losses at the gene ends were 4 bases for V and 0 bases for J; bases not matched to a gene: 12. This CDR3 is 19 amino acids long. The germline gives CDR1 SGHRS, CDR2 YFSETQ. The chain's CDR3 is CASSTRGSGGFANTGELFF. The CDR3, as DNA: TGCGCCAGCAGCACCCGAGGTAGCGGGGGGTTCGCGAACACCGGGGAGCTGTTTTTT. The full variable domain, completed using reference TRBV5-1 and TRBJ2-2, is KAGVTQTPRYLIKTRGQQVTLSCSPISGHRSVSWYQQTPGQGLQFLFEYFSETQRNKGNFPGRFSGRQFSNSRSEMNVSTLELGDSALYLCASSTRGSGGFANTGELFFGEGSRLTVL.

CDR3 in DNA: TGTGCCAGCTGTAAGGGGTTGCAAGAGACCCAGTACTTC. Residues: CASCKGLQETQYF. V gene TRBV2 combines with J gene TRBJ2-5, with D tentatively TRBD1 (5 bases). Trimming pared 8 bases from V and 2 bases from J, leaving 12 bases between. The CDR3 is 13 residues long. CDR1 and CDR2 from the germline V gene are SNHLY and FYNNEI.

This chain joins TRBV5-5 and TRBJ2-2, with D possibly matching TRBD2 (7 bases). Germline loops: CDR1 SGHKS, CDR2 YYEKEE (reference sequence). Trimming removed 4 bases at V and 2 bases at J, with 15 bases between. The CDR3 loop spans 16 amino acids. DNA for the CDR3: TGTGCCAGCAGCCGGGGGCTAGCGGCAAACACCGGGGAGCTGTTTTTT. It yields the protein CASSRGLAANTGELFF.

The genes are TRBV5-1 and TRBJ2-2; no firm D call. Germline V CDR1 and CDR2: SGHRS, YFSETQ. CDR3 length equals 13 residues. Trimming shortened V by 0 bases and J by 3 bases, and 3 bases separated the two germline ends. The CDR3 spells CASSLVDTGELFF. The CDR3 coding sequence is TGCGCCAGCAGCTTGGTCGACACCGGGGAGCTGTTTTTT. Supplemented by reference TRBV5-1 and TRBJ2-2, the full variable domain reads KAGVTQTPRYLIKTRGQQVTLSCSPISGHRSVSWYQQTPGQGLQFLFEYFSETQRNKGNFPGRFSGRQFSNSRSEMNVSTLELGDSALYLCASSLVDTGELFFGEGSRLTVL.

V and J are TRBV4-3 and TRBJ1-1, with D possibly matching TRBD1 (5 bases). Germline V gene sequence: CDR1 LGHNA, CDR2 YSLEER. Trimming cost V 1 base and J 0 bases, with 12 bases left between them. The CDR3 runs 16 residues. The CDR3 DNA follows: TGCGCCAGCAGCCAAGCCCGACAGCCCATGAACACTGAAGCTTTCTTT. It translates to CASSQARQPMNTEAFF.

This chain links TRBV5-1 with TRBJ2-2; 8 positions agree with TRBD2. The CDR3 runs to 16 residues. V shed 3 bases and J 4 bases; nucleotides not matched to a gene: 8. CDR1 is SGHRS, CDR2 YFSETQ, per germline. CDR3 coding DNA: TGCGCCAGCAGCTCGGGAGCGGGAGTAAGCACCGGGGAGCTGTTTTTT. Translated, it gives CASSSGAGVSTGELFF.

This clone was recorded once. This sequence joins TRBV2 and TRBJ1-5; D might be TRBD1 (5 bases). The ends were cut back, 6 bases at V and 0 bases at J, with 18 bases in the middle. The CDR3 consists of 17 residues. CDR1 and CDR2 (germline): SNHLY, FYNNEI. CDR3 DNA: TGTGCCAGCAGGGACCAACTCGGGGGGAATAGCAATCAGCCCCAGCATTTT. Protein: CASRDQLGGNSNQPQHF.

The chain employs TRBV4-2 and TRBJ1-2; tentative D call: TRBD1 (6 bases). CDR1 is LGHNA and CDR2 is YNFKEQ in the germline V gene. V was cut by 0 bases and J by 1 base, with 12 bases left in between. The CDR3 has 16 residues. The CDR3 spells CASSQDETGYNYGYTF. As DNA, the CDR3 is TGTGCCAGCAGCCAAGATGAGACAGGTTATAACTATGGCTACACCTTC.

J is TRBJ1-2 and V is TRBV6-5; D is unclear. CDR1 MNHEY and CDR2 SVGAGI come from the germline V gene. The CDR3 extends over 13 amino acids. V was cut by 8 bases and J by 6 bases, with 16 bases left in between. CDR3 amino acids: CASLPRGGHGYTF. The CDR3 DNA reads TGTGCCAGCCTCCCCCGGGGTGGACATGGCTACACCTTC.

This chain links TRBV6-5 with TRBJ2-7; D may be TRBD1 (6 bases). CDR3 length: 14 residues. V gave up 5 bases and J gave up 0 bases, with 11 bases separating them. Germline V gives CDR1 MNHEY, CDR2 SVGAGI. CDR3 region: CASSLQGPSYEQYF. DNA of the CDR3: TGTGCCAGCAGTCTACAGGGTCCCTCCTACGAGCAGTACTTC.

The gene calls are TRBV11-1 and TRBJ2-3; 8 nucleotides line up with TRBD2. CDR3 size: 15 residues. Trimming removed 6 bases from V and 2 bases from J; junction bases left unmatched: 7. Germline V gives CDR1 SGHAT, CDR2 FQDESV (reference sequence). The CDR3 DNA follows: TGTGCCAGCAGTTCGACTAGCGCAAACACAGATACGCAGTATTTT. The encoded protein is CASSSTSANTDTQYF. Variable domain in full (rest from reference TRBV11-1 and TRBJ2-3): EAEVAQSPRYKITEKSQAVAFWCDPISGHATLYWYRQILGQGPELLVQFQDESVVDDSQLPKDRFSAERLKGVDSTLKIQPAELGDSAMYLCASSSTSANTDTQYFGPGTRLTVL.

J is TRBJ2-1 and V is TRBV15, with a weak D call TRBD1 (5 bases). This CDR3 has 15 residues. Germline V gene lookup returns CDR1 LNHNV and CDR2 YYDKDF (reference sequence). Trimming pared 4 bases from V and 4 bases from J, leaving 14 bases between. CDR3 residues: CATSTNRQFYNEQFF. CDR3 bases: TGTGCCACCAGCACCAACAGACAGTTTTACAATGAGCAGTTCTTC.

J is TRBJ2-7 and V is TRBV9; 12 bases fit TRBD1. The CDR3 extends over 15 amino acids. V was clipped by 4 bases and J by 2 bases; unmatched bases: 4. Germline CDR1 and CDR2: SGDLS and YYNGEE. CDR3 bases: TGTGCCAGCAGCAAGGGACAGGGGGCTCCCTACGAGCAGTACTTC. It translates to CASSKGQGAPYEQYF.

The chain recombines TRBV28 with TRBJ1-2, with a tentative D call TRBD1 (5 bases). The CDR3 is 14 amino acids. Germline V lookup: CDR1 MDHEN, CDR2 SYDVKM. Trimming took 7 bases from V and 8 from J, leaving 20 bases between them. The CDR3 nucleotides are TGTGCCAGCACGGTTCCAGGGTTGACATGGGGCTACACCTTC. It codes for CASTVPGLTWGYTF.

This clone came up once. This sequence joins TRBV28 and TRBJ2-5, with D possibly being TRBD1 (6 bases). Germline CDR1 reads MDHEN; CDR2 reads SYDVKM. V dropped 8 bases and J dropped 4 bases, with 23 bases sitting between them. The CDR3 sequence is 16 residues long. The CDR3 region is CASGSKGEQWGETQYF. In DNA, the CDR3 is TGTGCCAGCGGATCAAAGGGGGAACAATGGGGAGAGACCCAGTACTTC.

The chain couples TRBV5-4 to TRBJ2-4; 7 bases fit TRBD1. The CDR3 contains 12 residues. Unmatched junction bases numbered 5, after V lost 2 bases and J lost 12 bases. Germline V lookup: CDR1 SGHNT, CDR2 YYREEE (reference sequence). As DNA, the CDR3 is TGTGCCAGCAGCTTACGGACAGGAACTCAGTACTTC. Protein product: CASSLRTGTQYF.

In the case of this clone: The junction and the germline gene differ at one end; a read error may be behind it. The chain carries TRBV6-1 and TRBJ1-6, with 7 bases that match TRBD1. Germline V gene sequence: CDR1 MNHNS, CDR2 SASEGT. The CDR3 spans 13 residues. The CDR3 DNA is TGTGCCAGCAGCGAAGACAGGGTCTCACCCCTCCACTTT. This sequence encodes CASSEDRVSPLHF.

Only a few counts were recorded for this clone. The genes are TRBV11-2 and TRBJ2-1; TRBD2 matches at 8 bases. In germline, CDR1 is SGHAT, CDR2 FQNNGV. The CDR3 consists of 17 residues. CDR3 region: CATGRASGYADKDEQFF. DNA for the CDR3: TGTGCGACCGGGAGGGCTAGCGGGTATGCAGATAAGGATGAGCAGTTCTTC.

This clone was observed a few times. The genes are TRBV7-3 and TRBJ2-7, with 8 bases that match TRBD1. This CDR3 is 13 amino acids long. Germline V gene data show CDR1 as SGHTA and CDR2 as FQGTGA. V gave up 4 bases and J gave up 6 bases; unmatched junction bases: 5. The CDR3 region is CASSSTTGGEQYF. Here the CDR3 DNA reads TGTGCCAGCAGCTCCACTACAGGGGGCGAGCAGTACTTC.

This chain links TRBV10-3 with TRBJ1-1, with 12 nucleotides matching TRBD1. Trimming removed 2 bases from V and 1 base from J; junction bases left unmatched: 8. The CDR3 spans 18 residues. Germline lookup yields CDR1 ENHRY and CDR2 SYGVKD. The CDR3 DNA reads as TGTGCCATCAGTGAGCCTCCGGGACAGGGGGCACAGAACACTGAAGCTTTCTTT. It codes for CAISEPPGQGAQNTEAFF.

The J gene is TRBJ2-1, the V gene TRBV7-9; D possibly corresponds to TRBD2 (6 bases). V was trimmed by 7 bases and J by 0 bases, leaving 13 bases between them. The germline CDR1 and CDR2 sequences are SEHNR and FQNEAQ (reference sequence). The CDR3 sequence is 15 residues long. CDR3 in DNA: TGTGCCAGCAACCACGCGGGAAGCTCCTACAATGAGCAGTTCTTC. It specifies CASNHAGSSYNEQFF.